Listed here is a single T cell receptor (beta chain). This sample was taken from a study of blood T cell repertoires in COVID-19. Overall study context: PBMCs, B-cell-depleted T cells, or T cells provided the cDNA or gDNA that made up the material.

Germline-derived CDR1 and CDR2 are SGHNT and YYREEE (reference sequence). The CDR3 sequence is 15 residues long. Trimming cost V 4 bases and J 4 bases; bases outside gene matches: 8. Produced via immunoSEQ multiplex PCR; TCRdb's table is partial and in-frame only. The sample yields about 52,000 clones, around 85% seen once. Sequenced: peripheral blood. This sequence joins TRBV5-4 and TRBJ1-2; 9 bases line up with TRBD1. This sequence was found in a human donor in a cohort sampled during active COVID-19. The CDR3 DNA is TGTGCCAGCAGCACCAGGACAGGGGACGCCTATGGCTACACCTTC. This encodes CASSTRTGDAYGYTF.